The 19 T cell receptor beta chains below all came from one sample that was sequenced in a study of naive and memory T cell subsets. The library had UMIs added by 3' ligation of an oligonucleotide to TCR cDNA. Four PCR rounds used nested alpha and beta constant region primers plus the SP2 primer. TCRdb recomputed calls from the UMI-ligation and nested PCR reads with MiXCR, one row per CDR3 protein. The sample contains over 20,000 distinct CDR3 sequences, 5.2% of which appear only once. The specimen was blood. The receptors were sampled from an adult in good health.

Ten or more counts support this clonotype. The chain combines TRBV10-3 with TRBJ1-5; D ambiguous. Germline values: CDR1 ENHRY, CDR2 SYGVKD. V was clipped by 2 bases and J by 9 bases, with 8 bases between them. The CDR3 runs to 12 residues. DNA for the CDR3: TGTGCCATCAGTGAGCCCTACAGGCCCCAGCATTTT. Translation gives CAISEPYRPQHF.

This clonotype came up many times. The genes are TRBV6-1 and TRBJ1-1; D remains ambiguous. Trimming shortened V by 2 bases and J by 7 bases, and 5 bases separated the two germline ends. Germline CDR1 MNHNS, CDR2 SASEGT. CDR3 length: 11 residues. The CDR3 here is CASSELVEAFF. Here the CDR3 DNA reads TGTGCCAGCAGTGAATTGGTTGAAGCTTTCTTT.

The rearrangement joins TRBV29-1 to TRBJ1-2; 7 nucleotides align to TRBD1. The CDR3 spans 15 residues. The V gene's germline CDR1 is SQVTM and CDR2 ANQGSEA. Trimming at V came to 5 bases and at J to 1 base, leaving 10 bases not matched to a gene. Written as DNA, the CDR3 is TGCAGCGTTAGGGAGACAGGGAAACGTAACTATGGCTACACCTTC. Translating it yields CSVRETGKRNYGYTF.

This clonotype occurred a few times. The chain carries TRBV6-6 and TRBJ1-1; D gene ambiguous. V was pared by 8 bases and J by 5 bases, with 6 bases between. Germline V CDR1 and CDR2: MNHNY, SVGAGI (reference sequence). The length of the CDR3 is 10 residues. The CDR3 DNA follows: TGTGCCAGCGGAGGGACTGAAGCTTTCTTT. It codes for CASGGTEAFF.

This clonotype was picked up many times. The rearrangement uses TRBV6-1 and TRBJ2-2; D possibly corresponds to TRBD1 (6 bases). Germline CDR1 reads MNHNS; CDR2 reads SASEGT. Deletions cut 5 bases from V and 4 bases from J, with 17 bases between. The CDR3 is 16 residues long. In DNA form, the CDR3 reads TGTGCCAGCAGTCCCCTGAACACAGGGTTCACCGGGGAGCTGTTTTTT. Protein product: CASSPLNTGFTGELFF.

This clonotype has more than one count but fewer than ten. The V and J genes are TRBV7-9 and TRBJ2-7, with 9 positions matching TRBD1. The J segment lost 2 bases and the V segment lost 4 bases, leaving 3 bases of the junction unmatched. CDR3 length: 14 residues. The V gene's germline CDR1 is SEHNR and CDR2 FQNEAQ (reference sequence). CDR3 in amino acids: CASSSGTGTYEQYF. CDR3 nucleotide sequence: TGTGCCAGCAGCTCCGGGACAGGGACCTACGAGCAGTACTTC. Supplemented by reference TRBV7-9 and TRBJ2-7, the full variable domain reads DTGVSQNPRHKITKRGQNVTFRCDPISEHNRLYWYRQTLGQGPEFLTYFQNEAQLEKSRLLSDRFSAERPKGSFSTLEIQRTEQGDSAMYLCASSSGTGTYEQYFGPGTRLTVT.

J is TRBJ2-1 and V is TRBV29-1; the D gene is possibly TRBD2 (5 bases). V dropped 5 bases and J dropped 10 bases, with 18 bases sitting between them. The V gene's germline CDR1 is SQVTM and CDR2 ANQGSEA. The CDR3 spans 13 residues. CDR3 region: CSVSTSLSGEQFF. The CDR3 bases are TGCAGCGTTAGTACTTCCCTCAGCGGAGAGCAGTTCTTC.

This clonotype rates as medium-sized. The chain links TRBV29-1 to TRBJ2-7; 9 nucleotides agree with TRBD2. The V segment lost 5 bases and the J segment 5 bases; nucleotides outside the gene matches: 4. Germline values: CDR1 SQVTM, CDR2 ANQGSEA. The CDR3 is 12 amino acids. The CDR3 here is CSVCGGDNEQYF. As DNA, the CDR3 is TGCAGCGTTTGCGGGGGGGATAACGAGCAGTACTTC.

This clonotype was seen a few times. The rearrangement links TRBV6-5 to TRBJ2-3; no clear D. With 2 bases removed from V and 1 base from J, the gap between germline ends came to 10 bases. Germline V gene lookup returns CDR1 MNHEY and CDR2 SVGAGI. The CDR3 spans 15 residues. The CDR3 region is CASSYTVGGTDTQYF. The CDR3 bases are TGTGCCAGCAGTTACACCGTTGGGGGCACAGATACGCAGTATTTT.

This clonotype was recorded many times. The chain's CDR3 is CASSLTGEAVRNTEAFF. CDR3 nucleotide sequence: TGTGCCAGCAGCTTGACAGGGGAGGCTGTGAGGAACACTGAAGCTTTCTTT. This sequence joins TRBV13 and TRBJ1-1; 8 bases line up with TRBD1. The CDR3 covers 17 residues. Germline values: CDR1 PRHDT, CDR2 FYEKMQ (reference sequence). V dropped 3 bases and J dropped 1; count of bases not matched to a gene: 10. The full variable domain, rest sourced from reference TRBV13 and TRBJ1-1, is AAGVIQSPRHLIKEKRETATLKCYPIPRHDTVYWYQQGPGQDPQFLISFYEKMQSDKGSIPDRFSAQQFSDYHSELNMSSLELGDSALYFCASSLTGEAVRNTEAFFGQGTRLTVV.

This clonotype was found many times. The rearrangement joins TRBV7-2 to TRBJ2-3; D remains unclear. The CDR3 consists of 13 residues. V shed 5 bases and J shed 5 bases, with 11 bases lying between them. Germline values: CDR1 SGHTA, CDR2 FQGNSA. CDR3 residues: CASSLRRVDTQYF. CDR3 coding DNA: TGTGCCAGCAGCCTTCGAAGGGTAGATACGCAGTATTTT.

A note on this clonotype: This could be a read error, since a much larger clone is one nucleotide away. J is TRBJ1-1 and V is TRBV6-5, with D unclear. The germline CDR1 and CDR2 sequences are MNHEY and SVGAGI. This CDR3 comprises 13 residues. In DNA, the CDR3 is TGTGCCAGCAGTTACTCCAGGAACACTGAAGATTTCTTT. Protein: CASSYSRNTEDFF.

The chain recombines TRBV6-5 with TRBJ2-1; D could derive from TRBD1 or TRBD2 (6 bases each). The CDR3 contains 13 residues. V dropped 2 bases and J dropped 9 bases, with 11 bases sitting between them. The germline CDR1 and CDR2 sequences are MNHEY and SVGAGI. CDR3 amino acids: CASSYGGPLEQFF. CDR3 DNA sequence: TGTGCCAGCAGTTACGGGGGGCCCCTTGAGCAGTTCTTC.

The gene calls are TRBV28 and TRBJ2-1; TRBD2 is a possible D gene (6 bases). Germline values: CDR1 MDHEN, CDR2 SYDVKM. The CDR3 has 12 residues. Trimming took off 5 bases at V and 12 bases at J, with 14 bases between the two ends. The chain's CDR3 is CASSPSAIRQFF. CDR3 DNA: TGTGCCAGCAGTCCTAGCGCCATAAGGCAGTTCTTC.

This clonotype rates as medium-sized. The rearrangement links TRBV30 to TRBJ1-1; D remains unclear. The CDR3 has 13 amino acids. CDR1 is GTSNPN, CDR2 SVGIG, per germline (reference sequence). Trimming took off 0 bases at V and 0 bases at J, with 5 bases between the two ends. CDR3 DNA: TGTGCCTGGAGTGTTGGGTTGAACACTGAAGCTTTCTTT. Residues: CAWSVGLNTEAFF.

Many counts were recorded for this clonotype. This chain joins TRBV27 and TRBJ2-7; 14 bases are a match to TRBD2. V lost 4 bases and J lost 0; bases outside the gene matches: 8. There are 18 residues in the CDR3. Germline V gene sequence: CDR1 MNHEY, CDR2 SMNVEV (reference sequence). DNA of the CDR3: TGTGCCAGCAGTTCCCAGGGACTAGCGGGAGACCTCTCCTACGAGCAGTACTTC. Translation: CASSSQGLAGDLSYEQYF.

This clonotype was recorded many times. V usage is TRBV25-1 and J usage is TRBJ2-7; the D is unclear. V was cut by 4 bases and J by 6 bases, with 7 bases left in between. Germline loops: CDR1 MGHDK, CDR2 SYGVNS. This CDR3 contains 11 residues. In nucleotides, the CDR3 is TGTGCCAGCAGTGGGACCGTCGAGCAGTACTTC. This sequence encodes CASSGTVEQYF.

This clonotype was recorded a few times. The chain carries TRBV2 and TRBJ1-5, with D unclear. The germline V gene has CDR1 SNHLY and CDR2 FYNNEI. The CDR3 contains 15 residues. The germline V and J ends were trimmed by 4 bases and 1 base, with 11 bases remaining between them. The CDR3 sequence: CASSVGLESNQPQHF. The CDR3 DNA is TGTGCCAGCAGTGTAGGGCTGGAGAGCAATCAGCCCCAGCATTTT.

This clonotype was seen ten or more times. This sequence joins TRBV27 and TRBJ1-2, with unresolved D. The germline CDR1 and CDR2 sequences are MNHEY and SMNVEV (reference sequence). This CDR3 spans 16 amino acids. Trimming left V 6 bases short and J 1 base short, with 18 bases between. CDR3 region: CASSHRVPINNYGYTF. The CDR3 DNA sequence: TGTGCCAGCAGCCACCGGGTTCCAATTAATAACTATGGCTACACCTTC.